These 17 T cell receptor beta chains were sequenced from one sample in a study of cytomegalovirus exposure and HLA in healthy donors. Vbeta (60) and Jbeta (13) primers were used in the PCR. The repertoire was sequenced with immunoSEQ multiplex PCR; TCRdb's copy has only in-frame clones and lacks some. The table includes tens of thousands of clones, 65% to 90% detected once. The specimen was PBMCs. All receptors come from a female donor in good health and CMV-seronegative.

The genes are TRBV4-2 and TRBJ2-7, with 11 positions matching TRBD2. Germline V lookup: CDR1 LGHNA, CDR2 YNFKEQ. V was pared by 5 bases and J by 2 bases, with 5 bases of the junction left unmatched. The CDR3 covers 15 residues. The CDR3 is CASSTGTSGTYEQYF. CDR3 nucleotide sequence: TGTGCCAGCAGCACTGGGACTAGCGGTACCTACGAGCAGTACTTC.

The CDR3 sequence is CASSVSGNYGYTF. The CDR3 bases are TGTGCCAGCAGCGTATCAGGGAACTATGGCTACACCTTC. The chain has TRBV9 and TRBJ1-2; D is possibly TRBD1 (5 bases). Per germline, CDR1 SGDLS and CDR2 YYNGEE. The CDR3 runs 13 residues. Trimming left V 1 base short and J 2 bases short, with 6 bases between.

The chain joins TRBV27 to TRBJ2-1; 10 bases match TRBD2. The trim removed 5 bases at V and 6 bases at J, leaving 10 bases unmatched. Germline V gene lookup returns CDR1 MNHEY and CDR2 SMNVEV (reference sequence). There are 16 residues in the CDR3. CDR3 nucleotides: TGTGCCAGCAGTCTGAACCCCGGGACTAGCGCCAATGAGCAGTTCTTC. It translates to CASSLNPGTSANEQFF.

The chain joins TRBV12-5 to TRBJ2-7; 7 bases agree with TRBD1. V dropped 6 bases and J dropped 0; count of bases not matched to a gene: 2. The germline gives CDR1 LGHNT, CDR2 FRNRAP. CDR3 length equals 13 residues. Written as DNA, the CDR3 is TGTGCTAGTGGAACAGGGGCCTCCTACGAGCAGTACTTC. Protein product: CASGTGASYEQYF.

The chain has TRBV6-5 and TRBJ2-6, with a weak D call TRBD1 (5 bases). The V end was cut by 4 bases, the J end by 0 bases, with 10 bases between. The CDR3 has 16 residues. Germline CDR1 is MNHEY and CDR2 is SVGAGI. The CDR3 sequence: CASSLGVSSGANVLTF. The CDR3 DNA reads TGTGCCAGCAGTTTAGGGGTCTCCTCTGGGGCCAACGTCCTGACTTTC.

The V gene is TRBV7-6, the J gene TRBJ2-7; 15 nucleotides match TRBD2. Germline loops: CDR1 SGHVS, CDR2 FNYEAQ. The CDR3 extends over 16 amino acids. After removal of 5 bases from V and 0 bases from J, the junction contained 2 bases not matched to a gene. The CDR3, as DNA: TGTGCCAGCAGCAGGACTAGCGGGGGGGCCTCCTACGAGCAGTACTTC. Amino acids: CASSRTSGGASYEQYF.

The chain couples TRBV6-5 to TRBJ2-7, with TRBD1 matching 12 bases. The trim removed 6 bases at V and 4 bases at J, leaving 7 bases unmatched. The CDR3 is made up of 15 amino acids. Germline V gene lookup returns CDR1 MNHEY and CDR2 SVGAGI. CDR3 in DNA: TGTGCCAGCAGGATGGGACAGGGGGCTCGGTACGAGCAGTACTTC. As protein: CASRMGQGARYEQYF.

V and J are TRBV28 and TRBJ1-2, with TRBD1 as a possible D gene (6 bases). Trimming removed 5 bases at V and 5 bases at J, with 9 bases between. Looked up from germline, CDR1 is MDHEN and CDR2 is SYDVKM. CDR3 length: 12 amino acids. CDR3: CASSTQGYGYTF. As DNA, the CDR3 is TGTGCCAGCAGTACACAGGGTTATGGCTACACCTTC.

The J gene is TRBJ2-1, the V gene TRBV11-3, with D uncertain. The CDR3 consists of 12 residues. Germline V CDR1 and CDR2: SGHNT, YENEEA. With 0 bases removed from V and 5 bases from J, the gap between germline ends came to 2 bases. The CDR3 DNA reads TGTGCCAGCAGCTTAGACGACAATGAGCAGTTCTTC. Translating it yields CASSLDDNEQFF.

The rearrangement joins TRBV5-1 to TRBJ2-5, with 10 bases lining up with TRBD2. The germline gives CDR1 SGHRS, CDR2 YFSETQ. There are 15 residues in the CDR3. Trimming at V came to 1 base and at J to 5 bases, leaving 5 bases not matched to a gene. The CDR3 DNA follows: TGCGCCAGCAGCTTGTCACTAGCGGGATTGGAGACCCAGTACTTC. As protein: CASSLSLAGLETQYF. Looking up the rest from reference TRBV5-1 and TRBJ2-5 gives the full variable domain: KAGVTQTPRYLIKTRGQQVTLSCSPISGHRSVSWYQQTPGQGLQFLFEYFSETQRNKGNFPGRFSGRQFSNSRSEMNVSTLELGDSALYLCASSLSLAGLETQYFGPGTRLLVL.

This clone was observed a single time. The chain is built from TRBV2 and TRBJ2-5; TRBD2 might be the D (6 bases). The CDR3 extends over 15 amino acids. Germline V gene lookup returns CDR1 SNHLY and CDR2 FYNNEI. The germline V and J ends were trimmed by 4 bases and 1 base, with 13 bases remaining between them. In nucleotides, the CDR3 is TGTGCCAGCAGTGCCCAGGGACTGCGCCAAGAGACCCAGTACTTC. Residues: CASSAQGLRQETQYF.

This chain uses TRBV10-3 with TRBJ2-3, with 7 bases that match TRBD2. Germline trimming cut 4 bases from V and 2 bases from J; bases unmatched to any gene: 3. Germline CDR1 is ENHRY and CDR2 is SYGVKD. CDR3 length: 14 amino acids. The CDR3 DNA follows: TGTGCCATCAGTGGAACTAGCGCCACAGATACGCAGTATTTT. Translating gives CAISGTSATDTQYF.

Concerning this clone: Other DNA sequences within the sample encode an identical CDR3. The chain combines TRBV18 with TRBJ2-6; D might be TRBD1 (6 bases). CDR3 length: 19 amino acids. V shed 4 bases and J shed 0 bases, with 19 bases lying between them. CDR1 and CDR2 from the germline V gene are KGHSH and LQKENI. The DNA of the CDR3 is TGTGCCAGCTCACTAATATTTGGACAGAGAACCTCTGGGGCCAACGTCCTGACTTTC. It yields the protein CASSLIFGQRTSGANVLTF.

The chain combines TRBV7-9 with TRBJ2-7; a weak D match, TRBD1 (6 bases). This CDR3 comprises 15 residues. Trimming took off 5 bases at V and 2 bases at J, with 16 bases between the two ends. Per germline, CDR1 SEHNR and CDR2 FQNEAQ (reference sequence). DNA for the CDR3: TGTGCCAGCAGCAACAGGGCGCTCCAGCCCTACGAGCAGTACTTC. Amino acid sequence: CASSNRALQPYEQYF.

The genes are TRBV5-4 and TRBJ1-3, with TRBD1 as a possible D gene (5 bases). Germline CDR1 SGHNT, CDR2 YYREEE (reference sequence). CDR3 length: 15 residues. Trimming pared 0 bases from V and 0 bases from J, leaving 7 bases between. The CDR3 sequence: CASSLAGSSGNTIYF. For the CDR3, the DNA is TGTGCCAGCAGCTTGGCAGGGTCCTCTGGAAACACCATATATTTT.

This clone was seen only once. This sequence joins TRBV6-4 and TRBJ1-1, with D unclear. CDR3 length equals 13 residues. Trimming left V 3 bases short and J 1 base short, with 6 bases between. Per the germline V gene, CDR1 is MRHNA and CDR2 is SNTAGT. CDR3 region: CASSEQPNTEAFF. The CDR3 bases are TGTGCCAGCAGTGAACAGCCGAACACTGAAGCTTTCTTT.

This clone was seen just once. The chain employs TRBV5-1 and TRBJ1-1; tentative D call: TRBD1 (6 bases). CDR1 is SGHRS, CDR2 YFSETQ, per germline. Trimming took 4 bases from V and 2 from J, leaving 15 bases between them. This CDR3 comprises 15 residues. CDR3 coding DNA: TGCGCCAGCAGCCTGGAGGACAGCGTTAACACTGAAGCTTTCTTT. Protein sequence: CASSLEDSVNTEAFF.